This is a list of T cell receptor beta chains from one sample in a study of blood T cell repertoires in COVID-19. The table came from immunoSEQ multiplex PCR; TCRdb's copy has only in-frame clones and leaves some out. Of some 62,000 clones detected, about nine tenths appear once; the ten largest clones hold 4.5% to 5%. The sequenced material came from peripheral blood. Receptors were obtained from a human donor in a cohort sampled during active COVID-19. The CDR3 runs from the conserved cysteine through the conserved F or W. Fields, in order: D gene, clone size, J gene, V gene, CDR3 protein, CDR3 DNA. The D gene is left open where the match is weak. The listing skips clone size in some rows; elsewhere it reads once, few, many or a size class.

D gene: -; clone size: few; J gene: TRBJ1-2; V gene: TRBV6-1; CDR3 protein: CASSEFTGSHGYTF; CDR3 DNA: TGTGCCAGCAGTGAATTCACAGGGTCCCATGGCTACACCTTC
D gene: -; clone size: -; J gene: TRBJ1-2; V gene: TRBV5-1; CDR3 protein: CASSQGQRNYGYTF; CDR3 DNA: TGCGCCAGCAGCCAAGGACAGAGAAACTATGGCTACACCTTC
D gene: -; clone size: once; J gene: TRBJ1-5; V gene: TRBV27; CDR3 protein: CASSFIGQPQHF; CDR3 DNA: TGTGCCAGCAGTTTTATCGGTCAGCCCCAGCATTTT
D gene: -; clone size: -; J gene: TRBJ2-5; V gene: TRBV20-1; CDR3 protein: CNPHRSETQYF; CDR3 DNA: TGCAACCCCCATAGATCGGAGACCCAGTACTTC
D gene: -; clone size: -; J gene: TRBJ2-7; V gene: TRBV28; CDR3 protein: CASSLLQGHEQYF; CDR3 DNA: TGTGCCAGCAGTTTATTGCAGGGCCACGAGCAGTACTTC
D gene: -; clone size: -; J gene: TRBJ2-7; V gene: TRBV29-1; CDR3 protein: CSVEGSGVVQYF; CDR3 DNA: TGCAGCGTTGAAGGTTCAGGGGTGGTGCAGTACTTC
D gene: TRBD1; clone size: -; J gene: TRBJ2-1; V gene: TRBV6-6; CDR3 protein: CASRHTGVYNEQFF; CDR3 DNA: TGTGCCAGCAGACATACAGGGGTCTACAATGAGCAGTTCTTC
D gene: TRBD1; clone size: -; J gene: TRBJ1-2; V gene: TRBV28; CDR3 protein: CASSLLTGVDYGYTF; CDR3 DNA: TGTGCCAGCAGTTTGCTGACAGGGGTAGACTATGGCTACACCTTC
D gene: TRBD1; clone size: medium-sized; J gene: TRBJ1-1; V gene: TRBV7-2; CDR3 protein: CASSGTGARFTEAFF; CDR3 DNA: TGTGCCAGCAGCGGGACAGGGGCAAGATTCACTGAAGCTTTCTTT
D gene: -; clone size: -; J gene: TRBJ1-2; V gene: TRBV15; CDR3 protein: CATSRGTLNYGYTF; CDR3 DNA: TGTGCCACCAGCAGGGGGACACTTAACTATGGCTACACCTTC
D gene: TRBD2; clone size: -; J gene: TRBJ2-1; V gene: TRBV4-3; CDR3 protein: CASSQDGTNGYNEQFF; CDR3 DNA: TGCGCCAGCAGCCAAGACGGGACTAACGGATACAATGAGCAGTTCTTC
D gene: -; clone size: once; J gene: TRBJ2-5; V gene: TRBV5-4; CDR3 protein: CASSIQGSQETQYF; CDR3 DNA: TGTGCCAGCAGCATACAGGGTTCCCAAGAGACCCAGTACTTC
D gene: TRBD1; clone size: -; J gene: TRBJ2-4; V gene: TRBV2; CDR3 protein: CASSDWDSLANIQYF; CDR3 DNA: TGTGCCAGCAGTGATTGGGACAGTTTAGCAAACATTCAGTACTTC
D gene: TRBD2; clone size: once; J gene: TRBJ2-2; V gene: TRBV7-3; CDR3 protein: CASSLIAGRVAGELFF; CDR3 DNA: TGTGCCAGCAGCTTAATCGCAGGGAGGGTTGCCGGGGAGCTGTTTTTT
D gene: TRBD1; clone size: -; J gene: TRBJ1-2; V gene: TRBV15; CDR3 protein: CATSRGDSYGYTF; CDR3 DNA: TGTGCCACCAGCAGAGGGGACAGCTATGGCTACACCTTC
D gene: TRBD2; clone size: -; J gene: TRBJ2-7; V gene: TRBV11-2; CDR3 protein: CASSSTSGAYEQYF; CDR3 DNA: TGTGCCAGCAGCTCGACTAGCGGGGCCTACGAGCAGTACTTC
D gene: -; clone size: -; J gene: TRBJ1-6; V gene: TRBV6-1; CDR3 protein: CASSGEGSSYNSPLHF; CDR3 DNA: TGTGCCAGCAGTGGGGAGGGTAGCTCCTATAATTCACCCCTCCACTTT
D gene: -; clone size: -; J gene: TRBJ2-2; V gene: TRBV2; CDR3 protein: CASRRSGQNTGELFF; CDR3 DNA: TGTGCCAGCAGGCGGTCGGGACAGAACACCGGGGAGCTGTTTTTT
D gene: -; clone size: -; J gene: TRBJ1-1; V gene: TRBV5-1; CDR3 protein: CASSRNRDGTEAFF; CDR3 DNA: TGCGCCAGCAGCCGAAACAGGGATGGCACTGAAGCTTTCTTT
D gene: -; clone size: -; J gene: TRBJ2-1; V gene: TRBV21-1; CDR3 protein: CASSNWGEQCNEQFF; CDR3 DNA: TGTGCCAGCAGCAACTGGGGGGAGCAGTGCAATGAGCAGTTCTTC
D gene: -; clone size: -; J gene: TRBJ2-7; V gene: TRBV11-3; CDR3 protein: CASSPQGTDEQYF; CDR3 DNA: TGTGCCAGCAGCCCACAGGGAACTGACGAGCAGTACTTC
D gene: -; clone size: -; J gene: TRBJ1-2; V gene: TRBV4-3; CDR3 protein: CASSQGGRGYGYTF; CDR3 DNA: TGCGCCAGCAGCCAAGGTGGCAGGGGCTATGGCTACACCTTC
D gene: TRBD1; clone size: -; J gene: TRBJ2-5; V gene: TRBV30; CDR3 protein: CAWSKKGQGAETQYF; CDR3 DNA: TGTGCCTGGAGTAAAAAGGGACAGGGGGCGGAGACCCAGTACTTC
D gene: -; clone size: -; J gene: TRBJ2-3; V gene: TRBV5-8; CDR3 protein: CASSPTWLLTSTDTQYF; CDR3 DNA: TGTGCCAGCAGCCCAACCTGGTTGTTGACTAGCACAGATACGCAGTATTTT
D gene: -; clone size: once; J gene: TRBJ1-1; V gene: TRBV4-3; CDR3 protein: CASSQAPRGAPTEAFF; CDR3 DNA: TGCGCCAGCAGCCAAGCCCCGCGGGGGGCCCCCACTGAAGCTTTCTTT
D gene: -; clone size: -; J gene: TRBJ2-7; V gene: TRBV21-1; CDR3 protein: CARGGPRTDLSEQYF; CDR3 DNA: TGTGCCAGGGGCGGGCCGAGGACAGACCTTTCTGAGCAGTACTTC
D gene: TRBD1; clone size: -; J gene: TRBJ1-4; V gene: TRBV4-2; CDR3 protein: CASSLRTGQGLLVLFF; CDR3 DNA: TGTGCCAGCAGCCTGAGGACAGGGCAGGGCCTACTTGTCCTGTTTTTT
D gene: TRBD1; clone size: -; J gene: TRBJ2-7; V gene: TRBV30; CDR3 protein: CAWRVGTGYYEQYF; CDR3 DNA: TGTGCCTGGAGAGTAGGGACAGGGTACTACGAGCAGTACTTC
D gene: TRBD1; clone size: -; J gene: TRBJ1-2; V gene: TRBV7-2; CDR3 protein: CASSRDSNYGYTF; CDR3 DNA: TGTGCCAGCAGCCGGGACAGTAACTATGGCTACACCTTC
D gene: TRBD2; clone size: -; J gene: TRBJ2-5; V gene: TRBV11-3; CDR3 protein: CASSPGTSGSQETQYF; CDR3 DNA: TGTGCCAGCAGCCCAGGGACTAGCGGGAGCCAAGAGACCCAGTACTTC
D gene: TRBD2; clone size: -; J gene: TRBJ2-2; V gene: TRBV11-2; CDR3 protein: CASSFLSGGRGGELFF; CDR3 DNA: TGTGCCAGCAGCTTTTTAAGCGGGGGCCGAGGCGGGGAGCTGTTTTTT
D gene: TRBD1; clone size: once; J gene: TRBJ1-1; V gene: TRBV30; CDR3 protein: CAWRVTGGTEAFF; CDR3 DNA: TGTGCCTGGAGAGTAACAGGGGGCACTGAAGCTTTCTTT
D gene: TRBD2; clone size: once; J gene: TRBJ2-1; V gene: TRBV11-2; CDR3 protein: CASTSYSGPSSYNEQFF; CDR3 DNA: TGTGCCAGCACCTCCTATAGCGGGCCGAGCTCCTACAATGAGCAGTTCTTC
D gene: TRBD2; clone size: -; J gene: TRBJ2-1; V gene: TRBV18; CDR3 protein: CASSPSSGRVSYNEQFF; CDR3 DNA: TGTGCCAGCTCACCATCTAGCGGGAGGGTTAGTTACAATGAGCAGTTCTTC
D gene: -; clone size: -; J gene: TRBJ2-7; V gene: TRBV10-1; CDR3 protein: CASSDTSYEQYF; CDR3 DNA: TGCGCCAGCAGTGATACTAGTTACGAGCAGTACTTC
D gene: -; clone size: -; J gene: TRBJ1-3; V gene: TRBV3-1/TRBV3-2; CDR3 protein: CASSQRQYTGNTIYF; CDR3 DNA: TGTGCCAGCAGCCAAAGACAGTATACTGGAAACACCATATATTTT
D gene: TRBD1; clone size: -; J gene: TRBJ1-2; V gene: TRBV28; CDR3 protein: CASSSPGQGGGYTF; CDR3 DNA: TGTGCCAGCAGTTCGCCGGGACAGGGAGGTGGCTACACCTTC
D gene: -; clone size: once; J gene: TRBJ1-3; V gene: TRBV27; CDR3 protein: CASRETRGRGNTIYF; CDR3 DNA: TGTGCCAGCAGAGAAACCCGGGGAAGAGGAAACACCATATATTTT
D gene: TRBD1; clone size: -; J gene: TRBJ1-1; V gene: TRBV30; CDR3 protein: CAWRRDRGPVGTEAFF; CDR3 DNA: TGTGCCTGGAGGCGTGACAGGGGGCCCGTGGGCACTGAAGCTTTCTTT
D gene: TRBD2; clone size: once; J gene: TRBJ2-3; V gene: TRBV28; CDR3 protein: CASSLAGGGTDTQYF; CDR3 DNA: TGTGCCAGCAGTTTAGCGGGAGGTGGCACAGATACGCAGTATTTT
D gene: TRBD1; clone size: -; J gene: TRBJ1-1; V gene: TRBV18; CDR3 protein: CASSDLQGAAEAFF; CDR3 DNA: TGTGCCAGCTCAGATCTACAGGGGGCTGCTGAAGCTTTCTTT
D gene: -; clone size: -; J gene: TRBJ2-5; V gene: TRBV19; CDR3 protein: CASSGGRRETQYF; CDR3 DNA: TGTGCCAGTAGTGGAGGTCGAAGGGAGACCCAGTACTTC
D gene: TRBD1; clone size: -; J gene: TRBJ1-1; V gene: TRBV19; CDR3 protein: CASSGYTGGTEAFF; CDR3 DNA: TGTGCCAGTAGTGGGTATACAGGGGGCACTGAAGCTTTCTTT
D gene: TRBD2; clone size: -; J gene: TRBJ2-1; V gene: TRBV4-1; CDR3 protein: CASSSGLAGADYNEQFF; CDR3 DNA: TGCGCCAGCAGCTCGGGACTAGCGGGAGCCGACTACAATGAGCAGTTCTTC
D gene: TRBD2; clone size: -; J gene: TRBJ2-7; V gene: TRBV9; CDR3 protein: CASSVSSGSYEQYF; CDR3 DNA: TGTGCCAGCAGCGTCTCTAGCGGGTCCTACGAGCAGTACTTC
D gene: -; clone size: -; J gene: TRBJ2-3; V gene: TRBV18; CDR3 protein: CASSPQGADTQYF; CDR3 DNA: TGTGCCAGCTCACCACAGGGGGCAGATACGCAGTATTTT
D gene: -; clone size: -; J gene: TRBJ2-7; V gene: TRBV5-6; CDR3 protein: CASSAGPSYEQYF; CDR3 DNA: TGTGCCAGCAGCGCAGGGCCGTCCTACGAGCAGTACTTC
D gene: TRBD2; clone size: -; J gene: TRBJ2-2; V gene: TRBV4-2; CDR3 protein: CASSQGPAGEGGELFF; CDR3 DNA: TGTGCCAGCAGCCAAGGCCCAGCGGGGGAGGGCGGGGAGCTGTTTTTT
D gene: TRBD2; clone size: -; J gene: TRBJ2-5; V gene: TRBV4-2; CDR3 protein: CASSQVSGGRDQETQYF; CDR3 DNA: TGTGCCAGCAGCCAAGTTTCCGGCGGGAGGGACCAAGAGACCCAGTACTTC